These T cell receptor beta chains were read from a single sample in a study of cytomegalovirus exposure and HLA in healthy donors. The assay was immunoSEQ multiplex PCR, and TCRdb's table has in-frame clones only and misses some. The sample consists of 200,000 to 250,000 clones, roughly 75% of them appearing once. Input material: PBMCs. The receptors were sampled from a woman aged 30 to 39 in good health and CMV-seronegative. CDR3s leave out the opening cysteine and the closing phenylalanine or tryptophan. Each record gives: V gene, D gene, J gene, CDR3 protein. D genes are given only for firm matches.

>TRBV30|.|TRBJ1-3
ACWREGSGNTIY
>TRBV18|TRBD2|TRBJ2-2
ASSPLSGLAGTGELF
>TRBV5-4|.|TRBJ2-7
ASSLRLARGYYEQY
>TRBV27|TRBD2|TRBJ2-3
ASSLPSLSGRSRSTDTQY
>TRBV6-4|TRBD1|TRBJ1-6
ASTAPGQGNSPLH
>TRBV2|TRBD2|TRBJ2-7
ASSEGVAGVYEQY
>TRBV7-9|TRBD2|TRBJ2-3
ASSSGWGGTDTQY
>TRBV25-1|.|TRBJ1-1
ASSEGRGLAEAF
>TRBV7-6|.|TRBJ2-1
ASSLRSDEQF
>TRBV18|.|TRBJ2-7
ASSPPLDNSYEQY
>TRBV2|.|TRBJ2-7
ASSYSRANYEQY
>TRBV7-6|.|TRBJ2-3
ASSVGDTQY
>TRBV11-2|TRBD1|TRBJ2-2
VSSTGQVARTAGELF
>TRBV5-1|.|TRBJ2-7
ASSLDPDLSQY
>TRBV7-8|TRBD2|TRBJ2-2
ASSLVLGELAAGELF
>TRBV2|TRBD2|TRBJ2-7
ASSSSGNSYEQY
>TRBV6-5|TRBD1|TRBJ2-2
ASSRQGNTGELF
>TRBV7-2|.|TRBJ2-3
ASSRNRGATDTQY
>TRBV11-3|TRBD2|TRBJ2-7
ASSLLAAYEQY
>TRBV12-5|.|TRBJ2-7
ASGSRYEQY
>TRBV18|.|TRBJ1-2
ASSPLDSPGDGYT
>TRBV7-9|.|TRBJ2-6
SSSLGRSAYGGANVLT
>TRBV4-2|.|TRBJ1-2
ASSQDLGVNYGYT
>TRBV7-2|.|TRBJ2-5
ASSLDPTHEAQY
>TRBV30|.|TRBJ1-2
AKAPSQRFGYT
>TRBV4-2|.|TRBJ2-7
ASSQDQRSYEQY
>TRBV5-1|.|TRBJ1-6
ASSLGDYSPLH
>TRBV2|.|TRBJ2-2
ASSESHWTGELF
>TRBV27|.|TRBJ1-1
ASSLSLSDTEAF
>TRBV5-6|.|TRBJ2-5
ASSLLQATQY
>TRBV21-1|.|TRBJ2-3
ASSIERNTDTQY
>TRBV5-4|.|TRBJ2-7
ASSDLQGPQY
>TRBV4-1|.|TRBJ1-4
ASSQTPGRGRVKSEKLF
>TRBV7-9|.|TRBJ2-7
ASSPTPTGYEQY
>TRBV9|TRBD2|TRBJ2-1
ASSALAELWAGEQF
>TRBV5-1|.|TRBJ1-1
ASSNLQGNTEAF
>TRBV29-1|.|TRBJ1-2
SVEPNPGDGYT
>TRBV2|.|TRBJ2-1
ASSLGGLSSYNEQF
>TRBV19|.|TRBJ1-2
ASFDYGYT
>TRBV6-5|.|TRBJ2-5
ASSVGGRETQY
>TRBV30|TRBD1|TRBJ2-2
ASGTGVDGELF
>TRBV5-1|.|TRBJ1-3
ASSLEASSGNTIY
>TRBV11-2|TRBD1|TRBJ2-1
ASKPYFPGQGQNEQF
>TRBV6-6|.|TRBJ2-5
ASSRGTAIQETQY
>TRBV30|.|TRBJ1-2
AFIRVTNYGYT
>TRBV14|.|TRBJ2-7
ASSQVSLPQY
>TRBV7-9|TRBD1|TRBJ2-4
ASSFWTGISQGIQY
>TRBV10-3|TRBD1|TRBJ2-7
AINNRGLDEQY
>TRBV2|TRBD1|TRBJ1-5
ASKSRTGAFGPQH
>TRBV18|.|TRBJ1-4
ASSPPGGGNEKLF
>TRBV11-2|.|.
ASSPITGVPSYEQY